These T cell receptor beta chains were read from a single sample in a study of T cells in localized non-small cell lung cancer. TCRdb's copy holds only in-frame clones and misses some; the assay was immunoSEQ multiplex PCR. This sample has roughly 23,000 clones; 85% to 90% occur once, and the top ten carry less than 15%. The input for sequencing was peripheral blood, taken before any cancer treatment. These receptors were collected from a male donor aged 60 or older with stage I lung adenocarcinoma. Both conserved end residues are part of each CDR3. D genes are given only for firm matches. The size entry is marked missing in some rows and otherwise reads once, few, many or a size class.

TRBV5-5	-	-	15	TRBJ1-6	CASSLDWGVDSPLHF	TGTGCCAGCAGCTTGGACTGGGGGGTAGATTCACCCCTCCACTTT
TRBV5-6	TRBD2	-	18	TRBJ2-3	CASSLAVGLAGEADTQYF	TGTGCCAGCAGCTTGGCCGTGGGACTAGCGGGAGAAGCAGATACGCAGTATTTT
TRBV4-1	-	-	13	TRBJ1-4	CASSQEAYEKLFF	TGCGCCAGCAGCCAAGAGGCTTATGAAAAACTGTTTTTT
TRBV5-4	-	-	15	TRBJ2-3	CASSPGGRSTDTQYF	TGTGCCAGCAGCCCCGGGGGGCGGAGCACAGATACGCAGTATTTT
TRBV9	TRBD1	-	14	TRBJ1-1	CASSSRTGTTEAFF	TGTGCCAGCAGCTCCCGGACAGGGACGACTGAAGCTTTCTTT
TRBV2	TRBD1	-	14	TRBJ1-1	CASSEFETGDLAFF	TGTGCCAGCAGTGAGTTCGAGACAGGGGACTTAGCTTTCTTT
TRBV6-1	-	-	14	TRBJ1-5	CASSDFGRNQPQHF	TGTGCCAGCAGTGATTTTGGACGCAATCAGCCCCAGCATTTT
TRBV5-4	-	once	13	TRBJ2-1	CASTLPRASEQFF	TGTGCCAGCACCCTCCCCCGTGCCTCCGAGCAGTTCTTC
TRBV10-3	TRBD1	-	15	TRBJ2-5	CAISEGQGSQETQYF	TGTGCCATCAGTGAGGGACAGGGCAGCCAAGAGACCCAGTACTTC
TRBV30	TRBD1	-	12	TRBJ1-2	CAGQQGYYGYTF	TGTGCCGGCCAACAGGGGTACTATGGCTACACCTTC
TRBV18	-	-	14	TRBJ1-2	CASSPRGGSYGYTF	TGTGCCAGCTCACCACGTGGGGGGAGCTATGGCTACACCTTC
TRBV7-2	TRBD1	few	16	TRBJ1-2	CASSEDRGILNYGYTF	TGTGCCAGCAGCGAGGACAGGGGTATCTTAAACTATGGCTACACCTTC
TRBV4-1	-	-	14	TRBJ1-6	CASSQGGGSSPLHF	TGCGCCAGCAGCCAAGGGGGGGGGAGCTCACCCCTCCACTTT
TRBV7-4	-	-	17	TRBJ1-5	CASSFWAPRGAAQPQHF	TGTGCCAGCAGCTTTTGGGCCCCAAGGGGGGCCGCGCAGCCCCAGCATTTT
TRBV28	-	-	14	TRBJ2-1	CASSFSGLGGEQFF	TGTGCCAGCAGTTTCAGCGGACTCGGGGGTGAGCAGTTCTTC
TRBV27	-	once	15	TRBJ1-1	CASSLNRFGDTEAFF	TGTGCCAGCAGTTTAAACAGGTTTGGGGACACTGAAGCTTTCTTT
TRBV28	-	-	14	TRBJ1-2	CASTKDGAGYGYTF	TGTGCCAGCACCAAGGACGGGGCAGGGTATGGCTACACCTTC
TRBV30	-	-	13	TRBJ2-1	CAWSVEGYNEQFF	TGTGCCTGGAGTGTAGAAGGGTACAATGAGCAGTTCTTC
TRBV29-1	-	-	13	TRBJ1-4	CSVGGGDNEKLFF	TGCAGCGTTGGTGGGGGGGATAATGAAAAACTGTTTTTT
TRBV10-3	-	-	13	TRBJ1-2	CAISPTANYGYTF	TGTGCCATCAGTCCGACAGCCAACTATGGCTACACCTTC
TRBV7-9	-	-	15	TRBJ2-2	CASSLDRQFFGELFF	-
TRBV5-6	-	-	13	TRBJ1-6	CASSLGGYSPLHF	TGTGCCAGCAGCTTGGGGGGGTACTCACCCCTCCACTTT
TRBV7-9	-	-	12	TRBJ1-2	CASSLTDYGYTF	TGTGCCAGCAGCTTAACAGATTATGGCTACACCTTC
TRBV4-2	-	once	13	TRBJ2-7	CASSQAGDYEQYF	TGTGCCAGCAGCCAAGCGGGGGACTACGAGCAGTACTTC
TRBV11-1	-	-	16	TRBJ2-1	CASRHSRGFAYNEQFF	TGTGCCAGCAGGCACTCCAGGGGTTTCGCCTACAATGAGCAGTTCTTC
TRBV5-6	-	once	13	TRBJ1-2	CASSHGRTYGYTF	TGTGCCAGCAGTCATGGACGGACCTATGGCTACACCTTC